These 3 T cell receptor beta chains share one sample of origin, sequenced in a study of shared clonotypes between healthy human individuals. Only in-frame clones appear in the TCRdb table, and some are missing; sequencing was by immunoSEQ multiplex PCR. This sample has 2 million to 3 million clones, with more than 85% found just once. The source material was naive CD4+ T cells from PBMCs. Described subset: CD45RA+ positively selected. These receptor sequences come from a man between 18 and 29 years old in good health. Some clones in this sample may be carry-over from other donors' samples.

The rearrangement joins TRBV5-1 to TRBJ1-1; D gene unclear. Trimming left V 7 bases short and J 0 bases short, with 10 bases between. This CDR3 is built from 13 residues. Germline V CDR1 and CDR2: SGHRS, YFSETQ. CDR3 nucleotide sequence: TGCGCCAGCCTCGAACCCATGAACACTGAAGCTTTCTTT. It specifies CASLEPMNTEAFF.

The CDR3 region is CASSEVSSGNYEQYF. The DNA for the CDR3 is TGTGCCAGCAGTGAAGTATCTAGCGGGAACTACGAGCAGTACTTC. This rearrangement joins TRBV2 to TRBJ2-7, with 9 positions matching TRBD2. Germline-derived CDR1 and CDR2 are SNHLY and FYNNEI. J gave up 3 bases and V 1 base, and 4 bases lay outside the gene matches. The CDR3 consists of 15 residues.

The V call is TRBV4-3, the J call TRBJ2-2; a possible D gene is TRBD1 (5 bases). Germline V gives CDR1 LGHNA, CDR2 YSLEER. The CDR3 length is 18 residues. Deletions cut 0 bases from V and 0 bases from J, with 14 bases between. In DNA, the CDR3 is TGCGCCAGCAGCCAAGAGTTACAAGGGGCCGCGAACACCGGGGAGCTGTTTTTT. This gives the protein CASSQELQGAANTGELFF.